What follows is one T cell receptor (beta chain) and its context. Its specificity is not known. This sample was taken from a study of response to subunit inactivated influenza vaccine. General study points: The study's authors posited that every seasonal influenza vaccination enlists few new T cells.

The CDR3 runs to 13 residues. V dropped 3 bases and J dropped 0; count of bases not matched to a gene: 2. Per germline, CDR1 DFQATT and CDR2 SNEGSKA (reference sequence). TCRdb reprocessed the RT-PCR reads with MiXCR, giving one entry per CDR3 protein. This sample has hundreds of thousands of distinct CDR3 sequences, with around 15% found just once. This TCR was recovered from a middle-aged man who received an inactivated influenza vaccine. This chain links TRBV20-1 with TRBJ2-7; 7 positions match TRBD2. Source: PBMCs from blood, taken 14 to 15 days before vaccination. The CDR3 here is CSARSGDSYEQYF. The CDR3 bases are TGCAGTGCTAGGAGCGGGGACTCCTACGAGCAGTACTTC.